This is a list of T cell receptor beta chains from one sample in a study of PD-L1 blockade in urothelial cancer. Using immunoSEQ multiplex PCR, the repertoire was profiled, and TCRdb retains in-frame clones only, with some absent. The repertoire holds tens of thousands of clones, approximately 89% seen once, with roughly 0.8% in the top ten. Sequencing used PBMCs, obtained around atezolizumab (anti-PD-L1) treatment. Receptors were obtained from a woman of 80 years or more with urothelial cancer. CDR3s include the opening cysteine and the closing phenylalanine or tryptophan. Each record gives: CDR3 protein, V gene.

CASSTGRTGISEAFF TRBV19
CASSEGGFYGYTF TRBV6-1
CASSIRLAGGTDTQYF TRBV19
CASSTLQASYEQYF TRBV18
CASSPQGPGFRNTEAFF TRBV18
CASSGTGGPTEAFF TRBV6-6
CASSPGRGNEKLFF TRBV18
CASSLKREVDEQYF TRBV4-2
CSAVTVGGTGELFF TRBV29-1
CASSPGGSTNEKLFF TRBV5-5
CASSYRQGARTNEKLFF TRBV5-1
CSVRGGGKTGELFF TRBV29-1
CASRKAAPGGTEAFF TRBV5-1
CASSPSSLGEQFF TRBV7-3
CASSGTTGAGANVLTF TRBV5-1
CATSLGSQNEQFF TRBV15
CASSRLREGPNEQFF TRBV5-1
CASSLRLAGGPGELFF TRBV5-6
CASSAGTGDTGELFF TRBV9
CASSPQGTEAFF TRBV6-6
CASSIGQGPNYGYTF TRBV7-9
CASRPTGVDGYTF TRBV28
CASSENRFSTDTQYF TRBV6-1
CASSQDWGGVQPQHF TRBV4-1
CASRDTSGRYGELFF TRBV6-5
CASSDRDRDWQPQHF TRBV28
CASSIDTEAEAFF TRBV19
CASSIGTSGTQYF TRBV19
CASSPSWAGGGHEQFF TRBV7-2
CASSVVLGEGQYF TRBV9
CASSSRVSGANVLTF TRBV5-1
CASPDRGGGNQPQHF TRBV11-1
CASSTGQTNYGYTF TRBV7-8
CASSLYSQGQNEQFF TRBV5-6
CASSQDGTGTREKLFF TRBV4-1
CSVPQTGGVIDEQFF TRBV29-1
CASMPGLAGGPSYNEQFF TRBV19
CASSLSTPGGSRRQFF TRBV28
CAITQTGEEQYF TRBV10-3
CASSFGQGLGAFF TRBV5-1
CASSLRGLGEYNEQFF TRBV7-3
CASSERGYQPQHF TRBV10-2
CASSLTGYGTDTQYF TRBV6-1
CASSLGQTTDTQYF TRBV7-3
CASSLRPGQGTGELFF TRBV7-9
CASSWGQGAGEAFF TRBV27
CASRAGAVNQPQHF TRBV19
CASSRGQQRNQPQHF TRBV18
CASSRLGLAGSNEQFF TRBV7-9
CASSISRSNTEAFF TRBV19
CSVERLAGYNEQFF TRBV29-1